A selection of T cell receptor beta chains follows, all from one sample in a study of radiotherapy plus CTLA-4 blockade in lung cancer. TCRdb's table, derived via immunoSEQ multiplex PCR, lists solely in-frame clones and lacks some. The table lists about 98,000 clones, 82% of them singletons. The sample in question was peripheral blood, obtained from a patient treated with radiotherapy plus ipilimumab. Receptors were obtained from a human donor with non-small cell lung cancer who had a partial response to radiotherapy plus ipilimumab. The CDR3 runs from the conserved cysteine through the conserved F or W.

CASTEQGAGGELFF,TRBV28,TRBJ2-2
CASSSLGEATTVYNEQFF,TRBV5-1,TRBJ2-1
CASSDTGHTF,TRBV28,TRBJ1-2
CASSLGGLAAYEQYF,TRBV7-6,TRBJ2-7
CASTRGGGNTIYF,TRBV28,TRBJ1-3
CASSYRTGGGNGYTF,TRBV6-5,TRBJ1-2
CASSPTGAQGNTGELFF,TRBV5-1,TRBJ2-2
CASSLPLSGEQYF,TRBV5-1,TRBJ2-7
CASTGNGVKETQYF,TRBV2,TRBJ2-5
CASSQANDGGNTIYF,TRBV4-1,TRBJ1-3
CASSLDRGGYTF,TRBV5-4,TRBJ1-2
CASSLVGTGVSYNEQFF,TRBV7-9,TRBJ2-1
CASSLADSSGLQLFF,TRBV7-6,TRBJ1-4
CASSDPTRAGAVADTQYF,TRBV6-1,TRBJ2-3
CATSIDRDSQPQHF,TRBV15,TRBJ1-5
CASSPQTYTGELFF,TRBV4-1,TRBJ2-2
CASRIKTELSNQPQHF,TRBV28,TRBJ1-5
CASSEEEGLAGECETQYF,TRBV6-1,TRBJ2-5
CASSLESSGANVLTF,TRBV7-9,TRBJ2-6
CASSPLKGVETEAFF,TRBV5-8,TRBJ1-1
CASSAGTANTGELFF,TRBV27,TRBJ2-2
CASSVESGTDLYEQYF,TRBV5-5,TRBJ2-7
CASTLNAGDSGNTIYF,TRBV19,TRBJ1-3
CASSLRLATNEQFF,TRBV5-1,TRBJ2-1
CASSQGTGEQETQYF,TRBV18,TRBJ2-5
CASSVQGSYGYTF,TRBV28,TRBJ1-2
CASSVLGDSSYNEQFF,TRBV9,TRBJ2-1